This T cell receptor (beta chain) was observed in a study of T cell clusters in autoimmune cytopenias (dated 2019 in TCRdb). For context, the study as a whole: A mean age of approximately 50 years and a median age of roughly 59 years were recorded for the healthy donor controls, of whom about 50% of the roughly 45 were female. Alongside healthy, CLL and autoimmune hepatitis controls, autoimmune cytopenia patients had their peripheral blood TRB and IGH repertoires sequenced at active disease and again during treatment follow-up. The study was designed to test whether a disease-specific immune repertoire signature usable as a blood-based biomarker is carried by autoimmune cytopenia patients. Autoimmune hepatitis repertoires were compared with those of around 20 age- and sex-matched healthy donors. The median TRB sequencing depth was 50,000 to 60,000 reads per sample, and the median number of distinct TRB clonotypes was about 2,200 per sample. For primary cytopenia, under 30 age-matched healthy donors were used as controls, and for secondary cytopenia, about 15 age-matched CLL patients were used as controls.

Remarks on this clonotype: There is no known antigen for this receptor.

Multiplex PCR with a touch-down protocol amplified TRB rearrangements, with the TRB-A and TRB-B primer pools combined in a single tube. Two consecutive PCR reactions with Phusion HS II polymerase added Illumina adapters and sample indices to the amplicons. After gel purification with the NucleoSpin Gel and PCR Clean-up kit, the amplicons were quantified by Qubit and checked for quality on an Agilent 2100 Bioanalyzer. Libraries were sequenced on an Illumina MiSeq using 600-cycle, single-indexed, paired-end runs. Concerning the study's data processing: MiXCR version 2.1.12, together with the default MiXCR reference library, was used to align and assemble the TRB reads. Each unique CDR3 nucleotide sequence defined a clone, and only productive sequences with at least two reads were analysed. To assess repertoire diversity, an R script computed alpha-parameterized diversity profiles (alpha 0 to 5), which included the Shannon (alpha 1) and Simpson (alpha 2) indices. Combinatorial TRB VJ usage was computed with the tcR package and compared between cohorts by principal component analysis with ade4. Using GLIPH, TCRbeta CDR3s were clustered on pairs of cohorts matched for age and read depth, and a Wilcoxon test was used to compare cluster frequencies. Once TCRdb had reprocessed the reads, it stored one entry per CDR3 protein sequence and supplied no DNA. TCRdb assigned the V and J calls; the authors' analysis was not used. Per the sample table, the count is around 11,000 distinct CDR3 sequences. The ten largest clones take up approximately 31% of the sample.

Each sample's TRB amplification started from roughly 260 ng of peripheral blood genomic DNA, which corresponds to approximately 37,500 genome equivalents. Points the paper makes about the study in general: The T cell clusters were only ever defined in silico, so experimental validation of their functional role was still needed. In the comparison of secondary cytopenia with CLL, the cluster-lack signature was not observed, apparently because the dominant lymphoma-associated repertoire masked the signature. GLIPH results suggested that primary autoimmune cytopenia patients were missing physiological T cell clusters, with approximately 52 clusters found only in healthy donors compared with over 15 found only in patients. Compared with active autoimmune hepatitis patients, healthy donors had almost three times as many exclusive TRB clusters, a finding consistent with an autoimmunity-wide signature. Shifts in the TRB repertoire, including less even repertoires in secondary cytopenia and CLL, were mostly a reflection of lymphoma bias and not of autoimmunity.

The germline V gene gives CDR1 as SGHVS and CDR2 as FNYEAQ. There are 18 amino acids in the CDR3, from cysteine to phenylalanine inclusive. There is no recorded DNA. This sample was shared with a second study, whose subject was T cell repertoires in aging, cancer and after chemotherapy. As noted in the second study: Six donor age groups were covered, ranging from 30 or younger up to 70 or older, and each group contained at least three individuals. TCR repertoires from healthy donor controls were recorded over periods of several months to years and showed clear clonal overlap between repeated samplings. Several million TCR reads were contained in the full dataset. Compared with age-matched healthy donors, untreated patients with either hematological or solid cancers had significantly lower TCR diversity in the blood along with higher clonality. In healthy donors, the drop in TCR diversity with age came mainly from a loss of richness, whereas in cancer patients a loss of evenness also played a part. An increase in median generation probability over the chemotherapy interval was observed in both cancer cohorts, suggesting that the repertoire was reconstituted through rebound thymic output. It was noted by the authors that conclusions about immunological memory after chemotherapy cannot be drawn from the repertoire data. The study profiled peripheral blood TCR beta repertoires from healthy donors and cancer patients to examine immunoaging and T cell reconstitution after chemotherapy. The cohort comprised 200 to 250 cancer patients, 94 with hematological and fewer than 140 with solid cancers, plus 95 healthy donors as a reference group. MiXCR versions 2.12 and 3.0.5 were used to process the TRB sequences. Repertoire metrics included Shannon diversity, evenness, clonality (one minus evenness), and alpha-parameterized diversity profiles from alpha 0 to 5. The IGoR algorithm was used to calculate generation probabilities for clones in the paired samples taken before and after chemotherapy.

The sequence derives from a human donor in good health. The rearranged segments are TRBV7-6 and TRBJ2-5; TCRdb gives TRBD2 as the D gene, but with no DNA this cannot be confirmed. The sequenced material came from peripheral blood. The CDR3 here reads CASSLAPPTRGEEETQYF.